These 13 T cell receptor beta chains were all obtained from the same sample, sequenced in a study of blood T cell repertoires in COVID-19. Here immunoSEQ multiplex PCR was the method, and the copy in TCRdb shows in-frame clones only, minus some. The sample carries roughly 42,000 clones, 88% recorded once. Sequenced: peripheral blood. The source is a human donor in a cohort sampled during active COVID-19.

The chain has TRBV29-1 and TRBJ2-3; 8 nucleotides align to TRBD2. CDR1 is SQVTM, CDR2 ANQGSEA, per germline. The CDR3 loop spans 15 amino acids. V gave up 6 bases and J gave up 2 bases; unmatched junction bases: 10. As DNA, the CDR3 is TGCAGCGTCGGGTCAGGCGGGGGGTTCACAGATACGCAGTATTTT. Its protein product is CSVGSGGGFTDTQYF.

This chain connects TRBV21-1 to TRBJ2-2; the table gives TRBD2 as D, unverified against the DNA. TRBV21-1 is an annotated pseudogene. This CDR3 is 19 amino acids long. The CDR3, as DNA: TGTGCCAGCAGCAAAGTAATTCTTAGCGGGGGGGCTAGAACCGGGGAGCTGTTTTTT. Protein product: CASSKVILSGGARTGELFF.

The chain links TRBV12-3 or TRBV12-4 to TRBJ1-1, with D uncertain. This CDR3 is 11 amino acids long. V gave up 6 bases and J gave up 6 bases, with 8 bases separating them. DNA of the CDR3: TGTGCCAGCAGGTTCGCGTCTGAAGCTTTCTTT. It translates to CASRFASEAFF.

V gene TRBV9 combines with J gene TRBJ2-3, with D perhaps TRBD1 (5 bases). This CDR3 has 13 amino acids. The ends were cut back, 0 bases at V and 5 bases at J, with 7 bases in the middle. Germline assignment: CDR1 SGDLS and CDR2 YYNGEE. CDR3 residues: CASSVEGIDTQYF. The CDR3 DNA reads TGTGCCAGCAGCGTAGAGGGGATAGATACGCAGTATTTT.

This chain joins TRBV19 and TRBJ1-5; TRBD1 matches at 11 bases. Per the germline V gene, CDR1 is LNHDA and CDR2 is SQIVND (reference sequence). The trim removed 5 bases at V and 5 bases at J, leaving 11 bases unmatched. The length of the CDR3 is 17 residues. In nucleotides, the CDR3 is TGTGCCAGTAGTCTACCGTGGACAGGGGGCAAGGATCAGCCCCAGCATTTT. Protein sequence: CASSLPWTGGKDQPQHF.

V and J are TRBV7-2 and TRBJ1-4; 9 bases line up with TRBD1. The trim removed 5 bases at V and 8 bases at J, leaving 12 bases unmatched. CDR1 SGHTA and CDR2 FQGNSA come from the germline V gene. This CDR3 comprises 16 residues. The CDR3 DNA reads TGTGCCAGCAGCCCCGGACAGGGGATTTGGCGGGAAAAACTGTTTTTT. Its protein product is CASSPGQGIWREKLFF.

J is TRBJ2-1 and V is TRBV6-4, with D unresolved. This CDR3 spans 13 amino acids. V was cut by 4 bases and J by 7 bases, with 11 bases left in between. Per the germline V gene, CDR1 is MRHNA and CDR2 is SNTAGT. CDR3 bases: TGTGCCAGCAGTGCCCTAACCTCTAATGAGCAGTTCTTC. It encodes CASSALTSNEQFF.

The chain is built from TRBV29-1 and TRBJ1-5, with 8 positions matching TRBD1. Germline lookup yields CDR1 SQVTM and CDR2 ANQGSEA. After removal of 5 bases from V and 3 bases from J, the junction contained 3 bases not matched to a gene. The CDR3 length is 13 residues. The CDR3 nucleotides are TGCAGCGTTAGGGGACAGGACAATCAGCCCCAGCATTTT. Translation: CSVRGQDNQPQHF.

The chain is built from TRBV25-1 and TRBJ2-5; the match to TRBD1 covers 8 bases. Trimming at V came to 5 bases and at J to 1 base, leaving 9 bases not matched to a gene. The CDR3 spans 16 residues. The germline V gene encodes CDR1 MGHDK and CDR2 SYGVNS. The CDR3: CASSQRTGKGQETQYF. The CDR3 DNA is TGTGCCAGCAGTCAACGGACAGGGAAGGGCCAAGAGACCCAGTACTTC.

The chain uses TRBV5-1 and TRBJ2-5, with 7 bases that match TRBD2. Germline trimming cut 1 base from V and 5 bases from J; bases unmatched to any gene: 8. CDR1 and CDR2 (germline): SGHRS, YFSETQ. The CDR3 is 15 residues long. CDR3 coding DNA: TGCGCCAGCAGCTTGACGAGCGGGGATGGGGAGACCCAGTACTTC. This sequence encodes CASSLTSGDGETQYF.

The chain uses TRBV5-1 and TRBJ2-1, with 10 positions matching TRBD2. The germline gives CDR1 SGHRS, CDR2 YFSETQ. The V and J ends lost 0 bases and 10 bases, in that order; junction bases with no gene match: 13. CDR3 size: 17 residues. CDR3 sequence: CASSLAPGSGGVREQFF. CDR3 nucleotide sequence: TGCGCCAGCAGCTTGGCCCCCGGAAGCGGGGGGGTTCGGGAGCAGTTCTTC. Together with reference TRBV5-1 and TRBJ2-1, the CDR3 gives the full variable domain: KAGVTQTPRYLIKTRGQQVTLSCSPISGHRSVSWYQQTPGQGLQFLFEYFSETQRNKGNFPGRFSGRQFSNSRSEMNVSTLELGDSALYLCASSLAPGSGGVREQFFGPGTRLTVL.

The genes are TRBV6-2 or TRBV6-3 and TRBJ2-3; 12 bases agree with TRBD2. Germline CDR1 and CDR2: MNHEY and SVGEGT. The CDR3 has 17 amino acids. With 4 bases clipped from V and 6 bases from J, the junction kept 11 bases outside the gene matches. In DNA form, the CDR3 reads TGTGCCAGCAGTTCATTGACTAGCGGGGGACGTGTGGATACGCAGTATTTT. Translating gives CASSSLTSGGRVDTQYF.

The V and J genes are TRBV18 and TRBJ1-2, with D maybe TRBD1 (5 bases). Germline loops: CDR1 KGHSH, CDR2 LQKENI. V lost 2 bases and J lost 1, with 5 bases in between. CDR3 length: 13 amino acids. CDR3 region: CASSPDSNYGYTF. CDR3 in DNA: TGTGCCAGCTCACCAGACAGTAACTATGGCTACACCTTC.